A selection of T cell receptor beta chains follows, all from one sample in a study of identical twins. One entry per CDR3 protein, called by TCRdb with MiXCR from the 5' RACE reads. Among fewer than 650,000 distinct CDR3 sequences, 9% to 10% were seen once, and the ten largest hold under 3.5%. These data also featured in a second study, about yellow fever vaccine responses in identical twins.

The source material was PBMCs. The receptors shown here come from a young woman in good health. CDR3s include the opening cysteine and the closing phenylalanine or tryptophan. The order of the fields is D gene, J gene, V gene, clone size, CDR3 protein, CDR3 DNA. The D gene is left open where the match is weak. A row's size may be missing; if present it is once, few, many or a size class.

>TRBD2|TRBJ2-7|TRBV25-1|-
CASSEYSASGIYEQYF
TGTGCCAGCAGTGAATATTCGGCTAGCGGGATCTACGAGCAGTACTTC
>-|TRBJ1-2|TRBV20-1|-
CSAASYGYTF
TGCAGTGCCGCCTCCTATGGCTACACCTTC
>-|TRBJ2-7|TRBV4-1|many
CASSQTERVGTYEQYF
TGCGCCAGCAGCCAAACAGAGCGGGTAGGCACCTACGAGCAGTACTTC
>-|TRBJ2-2|TRBV20-1|-
CSASRGIAGELFF
TGCAGTGCTTCGAGGGGGATCGCCGGGGAGCTGTTTTTT
>TRBD2|TRBJ2-3|TRBV4-1|-
CASSQTGTSGGAEDTQYF
TGCGCCAGCAGCCAAACCGGGACTAGCGGGGGGGCCGAAGATACGCAGTATTTT
>-|TRBJ2-7|TRBV7-2|-
CASSLWGGGGSGEQYF
TGTGCCAGCAGCTTGTGGGGAGGGGGGGGGAGCGGCGAGCAGTACTTC
>TRBD2|TRBJ2-3|TRBV12-3/TRBV12-4|many
CASSFASGTQHDTDTQYF
TGTGCCAGCAGTTTCGCTAGCGGGACCCAACATGACACAGATACGCAGTATTTT
>-|TRBJ2-7|TRBV4-3|few
CASSLLPGGTSGEQYF
TGCGCCAGCAGCCTACTACCAGGCGGGACTTCGGGCGAGCAGTACTTC
>TRBD1|TRBJ2-2|TRBV6-5|many
CASSWGQGNTGELFF
TGTGCCAGCAGTTGGGGACAGGGGAACACCGGGGAGCTGTTTTTT
>-|TRBJ2-1|TRBV4-2|-
CASSQTGAGNNEQFF
TGTGCCAGCAGCCAAACAGGGGCGGGGAACAATGAGCAGTTCTTC
>TRBD1|TRBJ1-2|TRBV28|few
CATRTQGFAGYTF
TGTGCCACCAGAACACAGGGGTTCGCTGGCTACACCTTC
>-|TRBJ2-1|TRBV14|few
CASSQEWHEQFF
TGTGCCAGCAGCCAAGAGTGGCATGAGCAGTTCTTC
>-|TRBJ2-7|TRBV20-1|many
CSARDGTSYEQYF
TGCAGTGCTAGGGACGGCACCTCCTACGAGCAGTACTTC
>-|TRBJ1-1|TRBV5-1|few
CASSLVADGRNTEALF
TGCGCCAGCAGCTTGGTGGCAGATGGGCGGAACACTGAAGCTCTCTTT
>-|TRBJ2-1|TRBV29-1|-
CSVTPRTDSSYNEQFF
TGCAGCGTCACACCTAGGACGGACAGCTCCTACAATGAGCAGTTCTTC
>TRBD1|TRBJ2-7|TRBV12-3/TRBV12-4|many
CASRLGQGTYEQYF
TGTGCCAGCAGACTGGGACAGGGCACCTACGAGCAGTACTTC
>TRBD2|TRBJ2-1|TRBV19|few
CASSRTSGSSEQFF
TGTGCCAGTAGTAGGACTAGCGGGAGTAGTGAGCAGTTCTTC
>TRBD2|TRBJ2-5|TRBV7-3|-
CASSLIAGSGETQYF
TGTGCCAGCAGCTTAATAGCGGGGTCAGGAGAGACCCAGTACTTC
>TRBD2|TRBJ2-1|TRBV12-3/TRBV12-4|many
CASSPSGGNYNEQFF
TGTGCCAGCAGCCCTAGCGGGGGGAACTACAATGAGCAGTTCTTC
>-|TRBJ2-5|TRBV6-2/TRBV6-3|many
CASSYGEESTQYF
TGTGCCAGCAGTTATGGAGAAGAGAGTACCCAGTACTTC
>-|TRBJ2-7|TRBV10-3|few
CAITSGTVSYEQYF
TGTGCCATTACAAGCGGGACAGTCTCCTACGAGCAGTACTTC
>-|TRBJ2-1|TRBV2|-
CASSEFPGRAYNEQFF
TGTGCCAGCAGTGAATTTCCGGGAAGAGCCTACAATGAGCAGTTCTTC
>TRBD2|TRBJ2-5|TRBV2|-
CASSGVGEGQGLEETQYF
TGTGCCAGCAGCGGGGTGGGGGAGGGCCAGGGTTTAGAAGAGACCCAGTACTTC
>TRBD2|TRBJ2-1|TRBV5-1|few
CASSLEASGLDEQFF
TGCGCCAGCAGCTTGGAGGCTAGCGGTCTGGACGAGCAGTTCTTC
>-|TRBJ2-7|TRBV7-8|many
CASSPGIPSYEQYF
TGTGCCAGCAGCCCCGGGATTCCCAGTTACGAGCAGTACTTC
>-|TRBJ2-4|TRBV28|few
CASSIRGSLQYF
TGTGCCAGCAGTATACGGGGGTCCCTTCAGTACTTC
>-|TRBJ2-5|TRBV7-3|-
CASSYVGKVAGNVETQYF
TGTGCCAGCAGCTACGTTGGAAAAGTGGCAGGGAATGTAGAGACCCAGTACTTC
>TRBD1|TRBJ2-2|TRBV3-1|-
CASSPDRAPNTGELFF
TGTGCCAGCAGCCCGGACAGGGCCCCGAACACCGGGGAGCTGTTTTTT
>TRBD1|TRBJ2-2|TRBV29-1|-
CSAPGQDTGELFF
TGCAGCGCGCCGGGACAGGACACCGGGGAGCTGTTTTTT
>-|TRBJ1-2|TRBV6-2/TRBV6-3|-
CASSYRGLGGYTF
TGTGCCAGCAGTTACAGGGGTCTCGGTGGCTACACCTTC
>TRBD1|TRBJ2-3|TRBV10-1|-
CASSPRGTGYDTQYF
TGCGCCAGCAGCCCCCGAGGGACAGGGTATGATACGCAGTATTTT
>TRBD1|TRBJ1-1|TRBV5-1|many
CASSPGQIMNTEAFF
TGCGCCAGCAGCCCGGGACAGATAATGAACACTGAAGCTTTCTTT
>-|TRBJ1-1|TRBV6-5|many
CASSYAGTEAFF
TGTGCCAGCAGTTACGCTGGGACTGAAGCTTTCTTT
>TRBD1|TRBJ1-1|TRBV5-6|few
CASSPRGLNTEAFF
TGTGCCAGCAGCCCCAGGGGGCTTAACACTGAAGCTTTCTTT
>-|TRBJ2-7|TRBV2|few
CASSADQISYEQYF
TGTGCCAGCAGCGCAGACCAGATCTCCTACGAGCAGTACTTC
>-|TRBJ1-6|TRBV28|few
CASSLFQGVGSPLHF
TGTGCCAGCAGTTTATTCCAGGGTGTCGGTTCACCCCTCCACTTT
>-|TRBJ2-1|TRBV12-5|many
CASGLVDEQFF
TGTGCTAGTGGTTTGGTGGATGAGCAGTTCTTC
>TRBD2|TRBJ2-2|TRBV6-1|few
CASSPLGGGGRTGELFF
TGTGCCAGCAGTCCCCTAGGCGGGGGAGGGCGGACCGGGGAGCTGTTTTTT
>TRBD2|TRBJ2-1|TRBV11-2|many
CASSRMGLVYDNEQFF
TGTGCCAGCAGCCGAATGGGACTAGTGTATGACAATGAGCAGTTCTTC
>-|TRBJ2-1|TRBV11-2|-
CASSLDSQSSYNEQFF
TGTGCCAGCAGCTTAGATTCACAAAGCTCCTACAATGAGCAGTTCTTC
>-|TRBJ2-7|TRBV4-3|many
CASSQDPGESYEQYF
TGCGCCAGCAGCCAAGATCCGGGGGAGTCCTACGAGCAGTACTTC
>-|TRBJ2-1|TRBV20-1|-
CSARDRKGGGSYNEQFF
TGCAGTGCTAGAGATAGGAAGGGGGGAGGTTCCTACAATGAGCAGTTCTTC
>-|TRBJ2-5|TRBV20-1|-
CSGPRGETQYF
TGCAGTGGCCCACGGGGAGAGACCCAGTACTTC
>TRBD2|TRBJ2-7|TRBV5-1|few
CASSLDETSGGDYEQYF
TGCGCCAGCAGCTTGGACGAAACTAGCGGGGGGGACTACGAGCAGTACTTC
>TRBD2|TRBJ2-3|TRBV4-1|few
CASSQILAATDTQYF
TGCGCCAGCAGCCAGATACTAGCGGCCACAGATACGCAGTATTTT